Included here is one TCR beta chain sequence, with context. Its target is unknown. TCRdb passed the RT-PCR reads through MiXCR, listing each CDR3 protein once. The sample contains a few hundred thousand distinct CDR3 sequences, around 15% of which appear only once. The record originates from a study of response to subunit inactivated influenza vaccine. Study conclusions and caveats: Authors proposed each seasonal influenza vaccination draws in few new T cells.

Germline V CDR1 and CDR2: MNHEY, SVGEGT. CDR3 length: 18 amino acids. The V gene lost 2 bases and the J gene lost 0 bases, with 17 bases spanning the gap. The chain has TRBV6-2 or TRBV6-3 and TRBJ2-1, with a weak D call TRBD2 (6 bases). The sample in question was PBMCs from blood, obtained 11 to 12 days after vaccination. This receptor was obtained from a man aged 50-60 years who received an inactivated influenza vaccine. The CDR3 sequence is CASSYTTASEYSYNEQFF. The CDR3 region has the DNA TGTGCCAGCAGTTACACAACCGCTAGCGAATACTCCTACAATGAGCAGTTCTTC.